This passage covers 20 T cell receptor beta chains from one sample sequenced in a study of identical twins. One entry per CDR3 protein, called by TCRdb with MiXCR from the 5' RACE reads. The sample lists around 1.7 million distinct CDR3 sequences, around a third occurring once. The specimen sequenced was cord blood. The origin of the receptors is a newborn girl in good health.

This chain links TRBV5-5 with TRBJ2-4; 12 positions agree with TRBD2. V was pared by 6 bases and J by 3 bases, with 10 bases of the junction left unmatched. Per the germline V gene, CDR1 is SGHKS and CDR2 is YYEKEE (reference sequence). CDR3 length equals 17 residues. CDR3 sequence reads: CASKNTSGRSGKNIQYF. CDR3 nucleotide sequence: TGTGCCAGCAAGAATACTAGCGGGAGGTCCGGCAAAAACATTCAGTACTTC.

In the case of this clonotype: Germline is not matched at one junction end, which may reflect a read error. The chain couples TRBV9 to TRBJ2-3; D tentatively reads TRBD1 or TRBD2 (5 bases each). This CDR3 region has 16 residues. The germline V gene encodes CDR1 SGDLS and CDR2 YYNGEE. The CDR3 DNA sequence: TGTGCCAGCAGCTTCCGCCGGGACGTCAGCACAGGTACGCAGTATTTT. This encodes CASSFRRDVSTGTQYF.

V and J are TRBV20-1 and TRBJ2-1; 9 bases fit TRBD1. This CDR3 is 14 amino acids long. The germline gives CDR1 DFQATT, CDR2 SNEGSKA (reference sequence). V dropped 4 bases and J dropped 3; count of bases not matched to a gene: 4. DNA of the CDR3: TGCAGTGCTACCGGGGACAGGGTCTACAATGAGCAGTTCTTC. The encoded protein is CSATGDRVYNEQFF.

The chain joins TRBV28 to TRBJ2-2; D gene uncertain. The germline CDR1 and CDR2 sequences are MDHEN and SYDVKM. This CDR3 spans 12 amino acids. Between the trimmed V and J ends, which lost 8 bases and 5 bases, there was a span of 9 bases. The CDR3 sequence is CASETETGELFF. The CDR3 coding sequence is TGTGCCAGCGAGACCGAAACCGGGGAGCTGTTTTTT.

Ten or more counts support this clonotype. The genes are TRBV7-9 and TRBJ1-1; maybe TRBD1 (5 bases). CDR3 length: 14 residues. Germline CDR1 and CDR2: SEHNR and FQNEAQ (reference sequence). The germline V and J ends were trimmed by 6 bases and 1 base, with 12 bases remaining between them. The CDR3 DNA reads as TGTGCCAGCAGTCTAGGGGCACAGAACACTGAAGCTTTCTTT. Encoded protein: CASSLGAQNTEAFF.

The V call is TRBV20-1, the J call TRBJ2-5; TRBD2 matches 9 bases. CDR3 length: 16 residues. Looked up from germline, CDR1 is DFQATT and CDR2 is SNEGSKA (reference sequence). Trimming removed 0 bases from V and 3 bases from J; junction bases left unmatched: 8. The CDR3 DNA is TGCAGTGCTAGAGATCCAGGGCTAGCGGGAAAAGAGACCCAGTACTTC. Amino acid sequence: CSARDPGLAGKETQYF.

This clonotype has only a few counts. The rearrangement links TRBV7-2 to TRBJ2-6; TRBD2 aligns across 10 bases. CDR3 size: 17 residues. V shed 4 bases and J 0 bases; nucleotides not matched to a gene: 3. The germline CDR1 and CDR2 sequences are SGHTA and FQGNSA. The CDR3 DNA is TGTGCCAGCAGCTCTAGCGGGAGCCGCTCTGGGGCCAACGTCCTGACTTTC. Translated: CASSSSGSRSGANVLTF. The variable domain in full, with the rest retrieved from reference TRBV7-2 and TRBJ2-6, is GAGVSQSPSNKVTEKGKDVELRCDPISGHTALYWYRQSLGQGLEFLIYFQGNSAPDKSGLPSDRFSAERTGGSVSTLTIQRTQQEDSAVYLCASSSSGSRSGANVLTFGAGSRLTVL.

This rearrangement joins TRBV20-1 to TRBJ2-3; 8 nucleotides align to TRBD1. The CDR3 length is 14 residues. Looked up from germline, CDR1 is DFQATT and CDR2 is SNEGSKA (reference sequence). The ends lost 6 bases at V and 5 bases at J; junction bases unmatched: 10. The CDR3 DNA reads TGCAGTGCCGGAATCAGGGGGCTTGGAGATACGCAGTATTTT. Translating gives CSAGIRGLGDTQYF.

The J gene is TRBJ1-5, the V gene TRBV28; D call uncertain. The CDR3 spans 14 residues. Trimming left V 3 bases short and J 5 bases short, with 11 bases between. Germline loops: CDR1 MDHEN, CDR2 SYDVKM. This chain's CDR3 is CASSLGHPHQPQHF. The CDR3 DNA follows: TGTGCCAGCAGTTTGGGCCACCCTCATCAGCCCCAGCATTTT.

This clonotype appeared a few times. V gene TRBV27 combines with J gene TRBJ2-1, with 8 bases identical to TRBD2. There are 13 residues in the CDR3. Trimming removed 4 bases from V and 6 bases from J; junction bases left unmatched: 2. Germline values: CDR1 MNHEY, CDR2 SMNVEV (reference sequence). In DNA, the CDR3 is TGTGCCAGCAGTTACGGGAGGGCCAATGAGCAGTTCTTC. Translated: CASSYGRANEQFF.

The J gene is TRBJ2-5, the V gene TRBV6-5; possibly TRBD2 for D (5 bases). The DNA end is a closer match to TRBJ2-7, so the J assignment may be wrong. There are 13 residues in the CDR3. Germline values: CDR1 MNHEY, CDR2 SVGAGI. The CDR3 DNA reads TGTGCCAGCAGTTACGACGGGGTCCACGAGCAGTACTTC. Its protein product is CASSYDGVHEQYF.

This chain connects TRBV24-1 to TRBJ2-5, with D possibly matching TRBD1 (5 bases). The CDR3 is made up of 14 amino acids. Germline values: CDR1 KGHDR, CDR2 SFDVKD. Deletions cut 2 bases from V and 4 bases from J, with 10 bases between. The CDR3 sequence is CATSDSGILETQYF. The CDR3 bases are TGTGCCACCAGTGATTCAGGGATTCTAGAGACCCAGTACTTC.

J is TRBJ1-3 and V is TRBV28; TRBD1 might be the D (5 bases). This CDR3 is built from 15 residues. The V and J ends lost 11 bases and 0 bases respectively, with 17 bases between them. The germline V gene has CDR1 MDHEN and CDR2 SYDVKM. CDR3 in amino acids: CAGRGGRTSGNTIYF. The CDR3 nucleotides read TGTGCCGGCCGGGGCGGAAGGACCTCTGGAAACACCATATATTTT. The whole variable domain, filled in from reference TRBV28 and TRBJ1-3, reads DVKVTQSSRYLVKRTGEKVFLECVQDMDHENMFWYRQDPGLGLRLIYFSYDVKMKEKGDIPEGYSVSREKKERFSLILESASTNQTSMYLCAGRGGRTSGNTIYFGEGSWLTVV.

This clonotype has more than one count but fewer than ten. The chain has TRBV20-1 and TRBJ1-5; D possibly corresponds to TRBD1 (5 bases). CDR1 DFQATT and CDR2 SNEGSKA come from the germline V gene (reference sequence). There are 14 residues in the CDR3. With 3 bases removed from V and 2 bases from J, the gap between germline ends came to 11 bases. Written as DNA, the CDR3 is TGCAGTGCTAGGATGCAGGGTCGCAATCAGCCCCAGCATTTT. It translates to CSARMQGRNQPQHF.

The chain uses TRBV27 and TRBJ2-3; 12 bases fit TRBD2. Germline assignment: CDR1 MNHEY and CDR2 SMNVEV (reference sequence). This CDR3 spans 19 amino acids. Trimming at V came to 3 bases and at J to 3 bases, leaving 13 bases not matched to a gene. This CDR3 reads CASSFGLAGREELTDTQYF. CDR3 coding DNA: TGTGCCAGCAGTTTCGGACTAGCGGGGCGTGAGGAACTAACAGATACGCAGTATTTT.

The CDR3 spells CASSYERETDTQYF. In DNA, the CDR3 is TGTGCCAGCAGTTATGAGCGGGAGACAGATACGCAGTATTTT. The genes are TRBV6-6 and TRBJ2-3; TRBD2 matches 8 bases. J was trimmed by 3 bases and V by 3 bases; bases with no gene match: 2. This CDR3 comprises 14 residues. CDR1 is MNHNY, CDR2 SVGAGI, per germline (reference sequence).

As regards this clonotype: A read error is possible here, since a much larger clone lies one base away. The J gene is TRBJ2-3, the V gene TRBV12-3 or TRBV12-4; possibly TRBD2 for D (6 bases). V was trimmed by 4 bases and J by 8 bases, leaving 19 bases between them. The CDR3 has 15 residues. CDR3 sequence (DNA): TGTGCCAGCAGTTCGGGGGTAGGGATTGAAGGTACGCAGTATTTT. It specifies CASSSGVGIEGTQYF.

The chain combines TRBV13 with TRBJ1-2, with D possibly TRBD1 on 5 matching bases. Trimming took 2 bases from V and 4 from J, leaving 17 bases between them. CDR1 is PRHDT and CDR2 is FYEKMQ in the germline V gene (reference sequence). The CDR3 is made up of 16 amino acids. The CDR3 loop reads CASSLRGARAAYGYTF. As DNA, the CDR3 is TGTGCCAGCAGCTTAAGGGGCGCCAGGGCAGCCTATGGCTACACCTTC.

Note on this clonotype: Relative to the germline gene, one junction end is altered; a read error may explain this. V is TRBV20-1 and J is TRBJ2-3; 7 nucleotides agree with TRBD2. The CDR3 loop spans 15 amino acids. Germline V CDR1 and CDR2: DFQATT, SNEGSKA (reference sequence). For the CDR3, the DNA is TGCAGTGCCGCTTCGTCAGCGGGGATCACAAATACGCAGTATTTT. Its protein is CSAASSAGITNTQYF.

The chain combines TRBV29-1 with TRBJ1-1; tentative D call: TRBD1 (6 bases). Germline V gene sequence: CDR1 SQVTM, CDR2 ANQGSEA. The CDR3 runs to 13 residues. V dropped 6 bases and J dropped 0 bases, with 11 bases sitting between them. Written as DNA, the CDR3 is TGCAGCGTCGTACAGGGCATGAACACTGAAGCTTTCTTT. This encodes CSVVQGMNTEAFF.